This T cell receptor beta chain was documented in a study of T cells in Graves' hyperthyroidism and ophthalmopathy. Hyperthyroidism patients were newly diagnosed, had disease duration under 2 months, and were aged 18 to 65 years. As to this clonotype: Antigen: not known.

Trimming took 8 bases from V and 1 from J, leaving 20 bases between them. Germline V gene sequence: CDR1 MNHNS, CDR2 SASEGT. The CDR3 extends over 17 amino acids. Study-wide results and caveats: The model identified upcoming ophthalmopathy a median roughly 6.5 months ahead of onset.

RNA transcripts were the template for amplifying TCR beta CDR3 regions. The HTBI primer set drove a first-round RT-PCR of the TCR CDR3. Using its own MiXCR run on the multiplex PCR reads, TCRdb lists one record per CDR3 protein. The table shows about 380,000 distinct CDR3 sequences, with about 14% occurring only once. The sample taken for sequencing was blood. The chain is built from TRBV6-1 and TRBJ2-2; the D gene is possibly TRBD2 (7 bases). The receptor was isolated from a man under 40 with Graves' hyperthyroidism that later progressed to Graves' ophthalmopathy. The CDR3 bases are TGTGCCAGCTCTGGAAGGGGGGGCGGGGGGAACACCGGGGAGCTGTTTTTT. This encodes CASSGRGGGGNTGELFF.